The 4 T cell receptor beta chains in this list originate from one sample, sequenced in a study of post-analysis software for immune sequencing data. The authors incorporated unique molecular identifiers into the TCR beta cDNA libraries. One entry per CDR3 protein results from TCRdb running MiXCR on the PCR reads. The sample has about 820,000 distinct CDR3 sequences; 53% are singletons. General study findings and limits: Controls had lower frequencies than patients of roughly five TRBV segments, which included TRBV5-6, TRBV5-1 and TRBV20-1.

No antigens are known for them. Sequencing input: blood. All receptors come from a girl under 18 with multiple sclerosis.

The sample holds a few counts of this clonotype. The chain joins TRBV29-1 to TRBJ2-7; TRBD1 agrees at 9 bases. Germline loops: CDR1 SQVTM, CDR2 ANQGSEA. This CDR3 has 14 amino acids. The junction had 12 bases not matched to a gene; V was cut back by 6 bases and J by 6 bases. The CDR3 DNA reads as TGCAGCGTGGGAACCGGGACAGGGTTCTTCGAGCAGTACTTC. Residues: CSVGTGTGFFEQYF.

The chain uses TRBV5-1 and TRBJ2-3, with D perhaps matching TRBD1 or TRBD2 (5 bases each). The CDR3 runs to 14 residues. Germline V gene lookup returns CDR1 SGHRS and CDR2 YFSETQ. V was cut by 0 bases and J by 6 bases, with 11 bases left in between. CDR3: CASSLAIRDDTQYF. Written as DNA, the CDR3 is TGCGCCAGCAGCTTGGCCATTAGGGACGATACGCAGTATTTT. Full variable domain (rest looked up from reference TRBV5-1 and TRBJ2-3): KAGVTQTPRYLIKTRGQQVTLSCSPISGHRSVSWYQQTPGQGLQFLFEYFSETQRNKGNFPGRFSGRQFSNSRSEMNVSTLELGDSALYLCASSLAIRDDTQYFGPGTRLTVL.

The DNA for the CDR3 is TGTGCCAGCAGTGCAAACAGGGGTCCCTCCTACGAGCAGTACTTC. Translated: CASSANRGPSYEQYF. The chain has TRBV25-1 and TRBJ2-7, with 7 bases fitting TRBD1. From germline, CDR1 is MGHDK and CDR2 SYGVNS. The J segment lost 0 bases and the V segment lost 4 bases, leaving 6 bases of the junction unmatched. The CDR3 is made up of 15 amino acids.

The rearrangement links TRBV2 to TRBJ2-3; 10 bases fit TRBD2. The CDR3 covers 16 residues. V trimming: 0 bases; J trimming: 5 bases; junction bases outside the gene matches: 5. Germline V gene lookup returns CDR1 SNHLY and CDR2 FYNNEI. The CDR3 sequence is CASSEASGGARDTQYF. CDR3 bases: TGTGCCAGCAGTGAAGCCAGCGGGGGGGCCAGAGATACGCAGTATTTT.